A single sample gave rise to the 23 T cell receptor beta chains below, sequenced in a study of blood T cell repertoires in COVID-19. Clones were read by immunoSEQ multiplex PCR, and TCRdb kept only the in-frame ones, dropping some. The sample includes over 15,000 clones, about 80% of them seen just once. The specimen was peripheral blood. The receptors here all came from a man in his sixties or seventies with active or convalescent COVID-19.

This clone came up a few times. The chain has TRBV28 and TRBJ1-2, with 7 bases fitting TRBD1. The trim removed 5 bases at V and 7 bases at J, leaving 10 bases unmatched. Germline V gene lookup returns CDR1 MDHEN and CDR2 SYDVKM. The CDR3 contains 14 residues. The CDR3 DNA reads TGTGCCAGCAGTCCAGCAGGACAGGCCTTTGGCTACACCTTC. This codes for CASSPAGQAFGYTF.

The chain recombines TRBV7-2 with TRBJ1-1; no clear D gene. CDR3 length equals 13 residues. V gave up 1 base and J gave up 4 bases, with 7 bases separating them. CDR1 SGHTA and CDR2 FQGNSA come from the germline V gene. The CDR3 reads CASSLVEGTEAFF. The CDR3 coding sequence is TGTGCCAGCAGCTTAGTGGAGGGCACTGAAGCTTTCTTT.

This clone showed up just once. The chain couples TRBV6-1 to TRBJ2-7; possible D gene TRBD2, 6 bases. Germline V gene data show CDR1 as MNHNS and CDR2 as SASEGT. V was cut by 2 bases and J by 2 bases, with 10 bases left in between. The CDR3 is 14 residues long. CDR3 DNA: TGTGCCAGCAGTGAAACAGCGGGCACCTACGAGCAGTACTTC. As protein: CASSETAGTYEQYF.

This clone was detected only a few times. This sequence joins TRBV2 and TRBJ2-5; D is uncertain. Germline loops: CDR1 SNHLY, CDR2 FYNNEI. CDR3 size: 12 residues. V was trimmed by 5 bases and J by 2 bases, leaving 6 bases between them. This CDR3 reads CASSLLQETQYF. The CDR3 region has the DNA TGTGCCAGCAGTCTCCTACAAGAGACCCAGTACTTC.

V usage is TRBV7-2 and J usage is TRBJ1-1; possibly TRBD1 for D (6 bases). Germline V lookup: CDR1 SGHTA, CDR2 FQGNSA. Deletions cut 3 bases from V and 1 base from J, with 12 bases between. This CDR3 comprises 15 residues. CDR3 nucleotides: TGTGCCAGCAGCTTTCAGACAGGAACGAACACTGAAGCTTTCTTT. Its translation is CASSFQTGTNTEAFF.

The rearrangement uses TRBV7-8 and TRBJ1-1; no firm D call. Trimming removed 5 bases at V and 2 bases at J, with 6 bases between. The CDR3 contains 12 residues. Germline CDR1 is SGHVS and CDR2 is FQNEAQ. This chain's CDR3 is CASSRVNTEAFF. CDR3 DNA sequence: TGTGCCAGCAGCCGAGTAAACACTGAAGCTTTCTTT. The entire variable domain, with the rest obtained from reference TRBV7-8 and TRBJ1-1, is as follows: GAGVSQSPRYKVAKRGQDVALRCDPISGHVSLFWYQQALGQGPEFLTYFQNEAQLDKSGLPSDRFFAERPEGSVSTLKIQRTQQEDSAVYLCASSRVNTEAFFGQGTRLTVV.

V usage is TRBV11-1 and J usage is TRBJ2-7; D perhaps matches TRBD1 (5 bases). CDR1 and CDR2 (germline): SGHAT, FQDESV (reference sequence). V shed 0 bases and J shed 4 bases, with 13 bases lying between them. The CDR3 has 15 amino acids. CDR3 bases: TGTGCCAGCAGCTTAGCGCTGGCAGGGATATACGAGCAGTACTTC. Translating gives CASSLALAGIYEQYF.

CDR3 sequence (DNA): TGCGCCAGCAGCCAGGCGGGCGGGACTGGAAACACCATATATTTT. It is translated as CASSQAGGTGNTIYF. The chain is built from TRBV5-1 and TRBJ1-3; D gene uncertain. Trimming left V 4 bases short and J 2 bases short, with 13 bases between. The CDR3 covers 15 residues. CDR1 and CDR2 from the germline V gene are SGHRS and YFSETQ.

This rearrangement joins TRBV7-2 to TRBJ2-1, with a tentative D call TRBD2 (5 bases). V was trimmed by 5 bases and J by 3 bases, leaving 17 bases between them. Germline V gene data show CDR1 as SGHTA and CDR2 as FQGNSA. The CDR3 length is 16 residues. The CDR3 DNA follows: TGTGCCAGCAGCCGGAGGATAGAACTTCTCTACAATGAGCAGTTCTTC. It encodes CASSRRIELLYNEQFF.

This rearrangement joins TRBV2 to TRBJ1-4, with 7 bases lining up with TRBD1. Germline V gene data show CDR1 as SNHLY and CDR2 as FYNNEI. The CDR3 consists of 15 residues. V trimming: 4 bases; J trimming: 0 bases; junction bases outside the gene matches: 2. The CDR3 coding sequence is TGTGCCAGCAGTGGTCAGGGGGCAACTAATGAAAAACTGTTTTTT. It yields the protein CASSGQGATNEKLFF.

The chain has TRBV5-1 and TRBJ2-2, with 13 bases identical to TRBD2. Germline V gives CDR1 SGHRS, CDR2 YFSETQ. The trim removed 4 bases at V and 10 bases at J, leaving 13 bases unmatched. CDR3 size: 17 residues. CDR3 bases: TGCGCCAGCAGCCAACTCGGACTAGCGGGGGCCTCCGAGGAGCTGTTTTTT. Translation: CASSQLGLAGASEELFF.

This clone was counted a single time. The chain joins TRBV28 to TRBJ1-5; a weak D match, TRBD1 (5 bases). V shed 2 bases and J shed 3 bases, with 11 bases lying between them. The CDR3 is made up of 15 amino acids. Germline CDR1 is MDHEN and CDR2 is SYDVKM. In DNA form, the CDR3 reads TGTGCCAGCAGTTTACTTTCAGGGAACAATCAGCCCCAGCATTTT. It encodes CASSLLSGNNQPQHF.

The table lists this clone with a few counts. V usage is TRBV2 and J usage is TRBJ1-4; unclear D gene. The V gene lost 7 bases and the J gene lost 0 bases, with 9 bases spanning the gap. The CDR3 extends over 14 amino acids. The germline V gene has CDR1 SNHLY and CDR2 FYNNEI. Here the CDR3 reads CASKSTATNEKLFF. The CDR3 DNA is TGTGCCAGCAAGTCAACTGCAACTAATGAAAAACTGTTTTTT. Together with reference TRBV2 and TRBJ1-4, the CDR3 gives the full variable domain: EPEVTQTPSHQVTQMGQEVILRCVPISNHLYFYWYRQILGQKVEFLVSFYNNEISEKSEIFDDQFSVERPDGSNFTLKIRSTKLEDSAMYFCASKSTATNEKLFFGSGTQLSVL.

This chain uses TRBV4-3 with TRBJ2-3, with D uncertain. Germline V lookup: CDR1 LGHNA, CDR2 YSLEER. There are 14 residues in the CDR3. V shed 1 base and J shed 0 bases, with 5 bases lying between them. DNA for the CDR3: TGCGCCAGCAGCCAAGGCGGAAGCACAGATACGCAGTATTTT. Translation: CASSQGGSTDTQYF.

This clone was seen a single time. J is TRBJ2-1 and V is TRBV11-3; 10 bases are shared with TRBD1. The CDR3 spans 15 residues. The germline CDR1 and CDR2 sequences are SGHNT and YENEEA. J lost 5 bases, V lost 1 base, and 2 bases had no gene match. This chain's CDR3 is CASSLVGTGDNEQFF. DNA of the CDR3: TGTGCCAGCAGCTTAGTAGGGACAGGGGACAATGAGCAGTTCTTC.

The chain recombines TRBV2 with TRBJ2-5; TRBD2 agrees at 14 bases. V lost 7 bases, J lost 3 bases, and 1 base stayed unmatched. CDR1 and CDR2 (germline): SNHLY, FYNNEI. The CDR3 sequence is 14 residues long. CDR3 protein: CASMGLAGEETQYF. CDR3 nucleotides: TGTGCCAGCATGGGACTAGCGGGAGAAGAGACCCAGTACTTC.

V usage is TRBV3-1 (or the pseudogene TRBV3-2) and J usage is TRBJ2-4; TRBD2 matches at 7 bases. The V gene end was trimmed by 3 bases and the J gene end by 7 bases; junction bases not matched to a gene: 3. Germline assignment: CDR1 LGHDT and CDR2 YNNKEL (reference sequence). This CDR3 comprises 13 residues. The CDR3 nucleotides read TGTGCCAGCAGCCAGGGTAGCGGGAACATTCAGTACTTC. Its protein product is CASSQGSGNIQYF.

V and J are TRBV28 and TRBJ2-1, with 11 bases fitting TRBD2. With 7 bases clipped from V and 4 bases from J, the junction kept 6 bases outside the gene matches. The CDR3 has 15 residues. Germline-derived CDR1 and CDR2 are MDHEN and SYDVKM. CDR3 amino acids: CASTPGTSGYNEQFF. The DNA of the CDR3 is TGTGCCAGCACCCCTGGGACTAGCGGTTACAATGAGCAGTTCTTC.

The V gene is TRBV10-3, the J gene TRBJ1-6, with unresolved D. Per germline, CDR1 ENHRY and CDR2 SYGVKD. This CDR3 is 13 amino acids long. V was pared by 6 bases and J by 6 bases, with 9 bases between. CDR3 DNA: TGTGCCATCAGACAGCTAGCTAATTCACCCCTCCACTTT. Protein: CAIRQLANSPLHF.

This clone was recorded at least ten times. An end of the junction differs from the germline gene, which may be a read error. The V and J genes are TRBV10-1 and TRBJ2-2; D not certain. Germline V gene sequence: CDR1 WNHNN, CDR2 SYGVQD (reference sequence). This CDR3 is built from 11 residues. The DNA of the CDR3 is TGTACACCTTTAAACACCGGGGAGCTGTTTTTT. Its protein is CTPLNTGELFF.

The chain combines TRBV7-9 with TRBJ2-2; 9 bases agree with TRBD2. Per germline, CDR1 SEHNR and CDR2 FQNEAQ (reference sequence). CDR3 length: 16 amino acids. Trimming removed 5 bases from V and 1 base from J; junction bases left unmatched: 5. In DNA form, the CDR3 reads TGTGCCAGCAGCCTAATACTAGCGGGGAACACCGGGGAGCTGTTTTTT. It specifies CASSLILAGNTGELFF.

The chain joins TRBV4-2 to TRBJ1-6, with 10 bases aligning to TRBD1. J was trimmed by 10 bases and V by 0 bases; bases with no gene match: 6. This CDR3 spans 16 amino acids. The germline CDR1 and CDR2 sequences are LGHNA and YNFKEQ. CDR3 in amino acids: CASSQDPGTGVSPLHF. The CDR3 bases are TGTGCCAGCAGCCAAGATCCCGGGACAGGGGTGTCACCCCTCCACTTT.

The CDR3, as DNA: TGTGCCAGCAGTTCCGGGGACAGGGTTACAGATACGCAGTATTTT. Translation: CASSSGDRVTDTQYF. The rearrangement uses TRBV27 and TRBJ2-3; 9 positions agree with TRBD1. Germline CDR1 reads MNHEY; CDR2 reads SMNVEV (reference sequence). This CDR3 is 15 amino acids long. With 4 bases clipped from V and 3 bases from J, the junction kept 5 bases outside the gene matches.